A selection of T cell receptor beta chains follows, all from one sample in a study of blood T cell repertoires in COVID-19. Repertoires were generated with immunoSEQ multiplex PCR, while TCRdb's copy carries only in-frame clones and drops some. The table includes fewer than 200,000 clones, around 90% detected once. The sequenced sample consisted of PBMCs or T cells enriched from blood (not recorded which). The receptors here all came from a woman between 18 and 30 years old who had recovered from COVID-19. CDR3s include the opening cysteine and the closing phenylalanine or tryptophan. The D gene is left open where the match is weak. For some rows the clone size is stated as once, few or many, or as a class when expanded; others skip it.

v_call	clone_size	j_call	d_call	cdr3_aa	cdr3_nt
TRBV29-1	few	TRBJ1-4	-	CSVSAGWNEKLFF	TGCAGCGTTAGCGCTGGATGGAATGAAAAACTGTTTTTT
TRBV6-8	-	TRBJ2-5	-	CASSLEAEETQYF	TGTGCCAGCAGTTTAGAGGCAGAGGAGACCCAGTACTTC
TRBV19	-	TRBJ2-3	TRBD2	CASTPSGSFVDTQYF	TGTGCCAGTACTCCTAGCGGGAGCTTCGTGGATACGCAGTATTTT
TRBV11-2	once	TRBJ1-2	-	CASSLGAVYGYTF	TGTGCCAGCAGCTTAGGTGCGGTTTATGGCTACACCTTC
TRBV7-2	-	TRBJ1-1	-	CASSVGGVRTEAFF	TGTGCCAGCAGCGTTGGGGGGGTTAGGACTGAAGCTTTCTTT
TRBV3-1/TRBV3-2	-	TRBJ1-2	-	CASSQTTGSPGYTF	TGTGCCAGCAGCCAAACTACAGGGTCCCCGGGCTACACCTTC
TRBV10-3	few	TRBJ1-3	TRBD1	CAISESVIGTGVGNTIYF	TGTGCCATCAGTGAGTCGGTCATAGGGACAGGGGTCGGAAACACCATATATTTT
TRBV24-1	-	TRBJ2-2	TRBD1	CATSGGQGTGELFF	TGTGCCACCAGTGGGGGACAGGGCACCGGGGAGCTGTTTTTT
TRBV5-4	-	TRBJ2-7	TRBD2	CASSFGGRAYEQYF	TGTGCCAGCAGCTTCGGTGGGAGGGCCTACGAGCAGTACTTC
TRBV28	few	TRBJ1-4	TRBD1	CASSPGTGATNEKLFF	TGTGCCAGCAGCCCTGGGACAGGCGCAACTAATGAAAAACTGTTTTTT
TRBV10-1	-	TRBJ2-3	TRBD2	CAAGSSGTDTQYF	TGCGCCGCCGGTTCTAGCGGAACAGATACGCAGTATTTT